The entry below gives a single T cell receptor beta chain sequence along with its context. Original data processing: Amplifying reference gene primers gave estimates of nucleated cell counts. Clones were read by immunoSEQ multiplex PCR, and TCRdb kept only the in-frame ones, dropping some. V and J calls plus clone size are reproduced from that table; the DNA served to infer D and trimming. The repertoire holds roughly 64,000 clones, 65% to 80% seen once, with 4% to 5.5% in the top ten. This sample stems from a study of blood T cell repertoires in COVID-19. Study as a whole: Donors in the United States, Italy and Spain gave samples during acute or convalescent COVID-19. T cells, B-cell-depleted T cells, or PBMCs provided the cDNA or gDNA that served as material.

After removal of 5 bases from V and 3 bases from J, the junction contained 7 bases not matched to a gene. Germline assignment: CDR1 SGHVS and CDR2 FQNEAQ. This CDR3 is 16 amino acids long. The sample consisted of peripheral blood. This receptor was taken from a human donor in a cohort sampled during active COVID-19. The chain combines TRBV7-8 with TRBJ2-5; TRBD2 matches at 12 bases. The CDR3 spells CASSKTLAGGEETQYF. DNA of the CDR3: TGTGCCAGCAGCAAAACACTAGCGGGAGGTGAAGAGACCCAGTACTTC.